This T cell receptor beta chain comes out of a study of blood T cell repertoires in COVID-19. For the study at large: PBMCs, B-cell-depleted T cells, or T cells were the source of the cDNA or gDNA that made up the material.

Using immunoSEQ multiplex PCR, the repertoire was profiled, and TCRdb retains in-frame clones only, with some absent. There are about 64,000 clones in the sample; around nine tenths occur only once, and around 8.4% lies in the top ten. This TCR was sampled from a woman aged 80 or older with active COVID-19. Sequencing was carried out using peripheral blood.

Here the CDR3 reads CASSLGTDNSPLHF. Here the CDR3 DNA reads TGTGCCAGCAGTTTAGGGACAGACAATTCACCCCTCCACTTT. The chain couples TRBV27 to TRBJ1-6, with 7 bases identical to TRBD1. The CDR3 spans 14 residues. V shed 2 bases, J shed 7 bases, and the junction held 2 bases outside the gene matches. CDR1 and CDR2 from the germline V gene are MNHEY and SMNVEV (reference sequence).